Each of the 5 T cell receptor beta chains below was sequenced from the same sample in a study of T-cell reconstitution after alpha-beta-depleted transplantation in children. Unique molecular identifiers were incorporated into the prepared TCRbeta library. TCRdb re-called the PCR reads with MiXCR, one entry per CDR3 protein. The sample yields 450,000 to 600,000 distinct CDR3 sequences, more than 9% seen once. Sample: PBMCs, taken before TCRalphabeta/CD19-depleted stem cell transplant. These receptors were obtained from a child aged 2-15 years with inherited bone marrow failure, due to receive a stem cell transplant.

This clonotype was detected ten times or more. The CDR3 spells CASSFYPGEQFF. The CDR3 region has the DNA TGTGCCAGCAGCTTTTATCCCGGGGAGCAGTTCTTC. This rearrangement joins TRBV7-2 to TRBJ2-1, with unresolved D. The CDR3 totals 12 residues. Trimming removed 3 bases from V and 10 bases from J, with 10 bases in between. CDR1 and CDR2 (germline): SGHTA, FQGNSA.

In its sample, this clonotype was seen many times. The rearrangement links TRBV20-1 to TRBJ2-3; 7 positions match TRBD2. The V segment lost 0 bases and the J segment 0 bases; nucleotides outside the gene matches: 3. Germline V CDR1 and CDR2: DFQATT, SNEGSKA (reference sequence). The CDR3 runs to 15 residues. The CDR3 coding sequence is TGCAGTGCTAGAGATCTGCGGGAGAGCACAGATACGCAGTATTTT. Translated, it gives CSARDLRESTDTQYF.

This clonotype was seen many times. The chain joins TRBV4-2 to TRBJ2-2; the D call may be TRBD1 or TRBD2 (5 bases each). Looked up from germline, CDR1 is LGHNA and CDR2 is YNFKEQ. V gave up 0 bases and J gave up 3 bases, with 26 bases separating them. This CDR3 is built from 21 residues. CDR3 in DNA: TGTGCCAGCAGCCAAGATCGGCGGGCGCCTAAAAAGGGGAAGGACACCGGGGAGCTGTTTTTT. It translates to CASSQDRRAPKKGKDTGELFF.

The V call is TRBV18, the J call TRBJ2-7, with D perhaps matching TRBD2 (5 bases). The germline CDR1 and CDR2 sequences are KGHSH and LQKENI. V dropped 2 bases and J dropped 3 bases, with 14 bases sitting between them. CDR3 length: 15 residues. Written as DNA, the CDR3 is TGTGCCAGCTCACCATTAACGGGAAGTGACTACGAGCAGTACTTC. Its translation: CASSPLTGSDYEQYF. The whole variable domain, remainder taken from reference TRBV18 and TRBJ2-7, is NAGVMQNPRHLVRRRGQEARLRCSPMKGHSHVYWYRQLPEEGLKFMVYLQKENIIDESGMPKERFSAEFPKEGPSILRIQQVVRGDSAAYFCASSPLTGSDYEQYFGPGTRLTVT.

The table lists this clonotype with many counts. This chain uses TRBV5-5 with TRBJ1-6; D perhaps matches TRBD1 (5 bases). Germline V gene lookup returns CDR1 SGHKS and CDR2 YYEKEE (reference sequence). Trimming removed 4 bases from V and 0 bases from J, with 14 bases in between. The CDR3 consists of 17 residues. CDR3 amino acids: CASSPGAVSSYNSPLHF. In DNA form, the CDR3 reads TGTGCCAGCAGCCCTGGGGCAGTGAGCTCCTATAATTCACCCCTCCACTTT. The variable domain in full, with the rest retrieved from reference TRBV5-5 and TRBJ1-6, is DAGVTQSPTHLIKTRGQQVTLRCSPISGHKSVSWYQQVLGQGPQFIFQYYEKEERGRGNFPDRFSARQFPNYSSELNVNALLLGDSALYLCASSPGAVSSYNSPLHFGNGTRLTVT.